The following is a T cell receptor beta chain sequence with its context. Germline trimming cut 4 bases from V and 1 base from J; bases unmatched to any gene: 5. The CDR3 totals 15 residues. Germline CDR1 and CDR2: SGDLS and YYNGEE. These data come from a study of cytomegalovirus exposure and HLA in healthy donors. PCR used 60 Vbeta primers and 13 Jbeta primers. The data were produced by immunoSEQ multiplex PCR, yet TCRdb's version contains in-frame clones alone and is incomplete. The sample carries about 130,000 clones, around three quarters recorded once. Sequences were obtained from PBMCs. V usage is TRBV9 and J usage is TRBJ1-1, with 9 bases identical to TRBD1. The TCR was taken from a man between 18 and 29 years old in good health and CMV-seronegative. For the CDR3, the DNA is TGTGCCAGCAGCATCGGACAGGGGAGGAACACTGAAGCTTTCTTT. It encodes CASSIGQGRNTEAFF.